Presented here are 29 T cell receptor beta chains from one specimen sequenced in a study of a mutant IDH1 vaccine in newly diagnosed glioma. Only in-frame clones appear in the TCRdb table, and some are missing; sequencing was by immunoSEQ multiplex PCR. Counted here are 35,000 to 45,000 clones, approximately 80% occurring once; the ten biggest clones make up roughly 4.6%. Time point indicated: week 35, safety follow-up. What each vaccine dose contained was 300 ug of mutant IDH1 20-mer peptide, accompanied by topical imiquimod. Their antigens are not known. This material consisted of PBMCs, taken from a glioma patient whose treatment included an IDH1 peptide vaccine. The source is a woman aged 50 to 60 with glioma.

V usage is TRBV29-1 and J usage is TRBJ2-7, with D possibly matching TRBD2 (6 bases). The V end lost 8 bases, the J end lost 5 bases, and 13 bases lay between the germline ends. Germline CDR1 SQVTM, CDR2 ANQGSEA. The CDR3 runs to 11 residues. The CDR3 here is CSHKEGHEQYF. In DNA, the CDR3 is TGCAGCCATAAGGAGGGACACGAGCAGTACTTC.

This rearrangement joins TRBV5-1 to TRBJ1-6; D call uncertain. The CDR3 loop spans 16 amino acids. The V end lost 2 bases, the J end lost 0 bases, and 9 bases lay between the germline ends. Germline V CDR1 and CDR2: SGHRS, YFSETQ. This CDR3 is CASSFGRSSYNSPLHF. In DNA form, the CDR3 reads TGCGCCAGCAGCTTTGGACGGAGCTCCTATAATTCACCCCTCCACTTT. The complete variable domain, with remaining parts taken from reference TRBV5-1 and TRBJ1-6, reads KAGVTQTPRYLIKTRGQQVTLSCSPISGHRSVSWYQQTPGQGLQFLFEYFSETQRNKGNFPGRFSGRQFSNSRSEMNVSTLELGDSALYLCASSFGRSSYNSPLHFGNGTRLTVT.

This clone was observed once. The chain recombines TRBV4-1 with TRBJ2-1; 13 positions agree with TRBD2. CDR3 length: 18 residues. Germline values: CDR1 MGHRA, CDR2 YSYEKL. With V trimmed by 0 bases and J by 7 bases, 9 bases remained unmatched. CDR3 coding DNA: TGCGCCAGCAGCCAAGATACGACTAGCGGGGGGCGAAGGAATGAGCAGTTCTTC. Translation: CASSQDTTSGGRRNEQFF.

The V gene is TRBV29-1, the J gene TRBJ1-5; 9 bases fit TRBD1. The germline gives CDR1 SQVTM, CDR2 ANQGSEA. J was trimmed by 7 bases and V by 6 bases; bases with no gene match: 7. The CDR3 extends over 13 amino acids. The CDR3: CSVGDREGQPQHF. The CDR3 bases are TGCAGCGTGGGGGACAGGGAAGGCCAGCCCCAGCATTTT.

V and J are TRBV7-9 and TRBJ2-5; D is uncertain. The V and J ends lost 4 bases and 2 bases respectively, with 14 bases between them. Germline CDR1 reads SEHNR; CDR2 reads FQNEAQ (reference sequence). The CDR3 runs to 15 residues. The CDR3 region has the DNA TGTGCCAGCAGCTCGAATACGGGTATACAAGAGACCCAGTACTTC. It codes for CASSSNTGIQETQYF.

V and J are TRBV30 and TRBJ1-6; D may be TRBD1 (5 bases). Germline CDR1 is GTSNPN and CDR2 is SVGIG (reference sequence). Trimming took 0 bases from V and 11 from J, leaving 8 bases between them. The CDR3 is made up of 12 amino acids. The CDR3 DNA is TGTGCCTGGAGTGTCCCAGGGACACCCCTCCACTTT. Its translation: CAWSVPGTPLHF.

The chain has TRBV4-1 and TRBJ1-2, with TRBD1 matching over 10 bases. With 3 bases clipped from V and 6 bases from J, the junction kept 10 bases outside the gene matches. This CDR3 spans 16 amino acids. Germline-derived CDR1 and CDR2 are MGHRA and YSYEKL. CDR3 region: CASSHPGTGELDGYTF. DNA for the CDR3: TGCGCCAGCAGCCACCCCGGGACAGGGGAACTAGATGGCTACACCTTC.

The chain recombines TRBV9 with TRBJ1-1; D unresolved. Germline V gene sequence: CDR1 SGDLS, CDR2 YYNGEE. The CDR3 sequence is 15 residues long. V lost 3 bases to trimming and J lost 3 bases, with 15 bases between them. The CDR3 DNA follows: TGTGCCAGCAGCGCGCGGAGTGGGAGGGACACTGAAGCTTTCTTT. Protein product: CASSARSGRDTEAFF.

The chain couples TRBV11-2 to TRBJ2-7, with a tentative D call TRBD1 (5 bases). There are 17 residues in the CDR3. Germline V gene lookup returns CDR1 SGHAT and CDR2 FQNNGV. V dropped 3 bases and J dropped 2 bases, with 20 bases sitting between them. This chain's CDR3 is CASSFPRQTSSPYEQYF. In DNA, the CDR3 is TGTGCCAGCAGCTTCCCACGACAGACTTCCTCCCCCTACGAGCAGTACTTC.

This chain connects TRBV18 to TRBJ2-2; perhaps D is TRBD1 or TRBD2 (5 bases each). The V and J ends lost 0 bases and 6 bases respectively, with 11 bases between them. CDR3 length equals 15 residues. From germline, CDR1 is KGHSH and CDR2 LQKENI. The CDR3 loop is CASSPPSGTAGELFF. The DNA for the CDR3 is TGTGCCAGCTCACCACCTTCCGGGACCGCCGGGGAGCTGTTTTTT.

This sequence joins TRBV27 and TRBJ1-1; weak D call: TRBD1 (5 bases). CDR3 length equals 14 residues. Germline V gene data show CDR1 as MNHEY and CDR2 as SMNVEV (reference sequence). V lost 3 bases and J 1 base, leaving 9 bases between the germline ends. CDR3 protein: CASSFVGANTEAFF. CDR3 in DNA: TGTGCCAGCAGTTTCGTAGGGGCGAACACTGAAGCTTTCTTT.

V is TRBV27 and J is TRBJ1-1, with D possibly being TRBD1 (5 bases). The CDR3 spans 13 residues. CDR1 and CDR2 (germline): MNHEY, SMNVEV (reference sequence). Trimming stripped 5 bases from V and 1 base from J, with 8 bases between. The CDR3 loop reads CASSDGANTEAFF. In DNA form, the CDR3 reads TGTGCCAGCAGTGACGGGGCGAACACTGAAGCTTTCTTT.

This clone was detected only a few times. The junction shows a germline mismatch at one end, possibly a read error. V and J are TRBV4-1 and TRBJ2-7, with a possible D match to TRBD2 (6 bases). Germline values: CDR1 MGHRA, CDR2 YSYEKL. CDR3 length: 13 amino acids. The CDR3 DNA follows: TGCGCCAGCAGCCAGGGGGGATCCTTCGAGCAGTACTTC. Its protein is CASSQGGSFEQYF.

This clone occurred once. J is TRBJ2-1 and V is TRBV7-2, with D hard to call. Germline CDR1 reads SGHTA; CDR2 reads FQGNSA. The CDR3 sequence is 13 residues long. The V end was cut by 4 bases, the J end by 8 bases, with 12 bases between. DNA of the CDR3: TGTGCCAGCAGCTCCGGCCCCGTCGATGAGCAGTTCTTC. Its protein is CASSSGPVDEQFF.

This rearrangement joins TRBV6-5 to TRBJ2-4, with unresolved D. V shed 4 bases and J shed 0 bases, with 7 bases lying between them. From germline, CDR1 is MNHEY and CDR2 SVGAGI. CDR3 length equals 14 residues. This chain's CDR3 is CASSSSLAKNIQYF. The CDR3 DNA follows: TGTGCCAGCAGTTCCTCACTAGCCAAAAACATTCAGTACTTC.

Concerning this clone: This CDR3 is also generated by other DNA sequences in the sample. This chain links TRBV30 with TRBJ1-1; D not resolved. Germline V gene data show CDR1 as GTSNPN and CDR2 as SVGIG (reference sequence). The length of the CDR3 is 13 residues. V was shortened by 0 bases and J by 4 bases, with 9 bases between the two germline ends. In DNA form, the CDR3 reads TGTGCCTGGAGTGTACAAGGCGTCACTGAAGCTTTCTTT. It yields the protein CAWSVQGVTEAFF.

The chain recombines TRBV19 with TRBJ1-1, with TRBD1 as a possible D gene (6 bases). Trimming pared 4 bases from V and 5 bases from J, leaving 14 bases between. There are 14 residues in the CDR3. Germline assignment: CDR1 LNHDA and CDR2 SQIVND (reference sequence). CDR3 residues: CASSNPGDRTEAFF. CDR3 nucleotides: TGTGCCAGTAGTAACCCAGGGGATCGGACTGAAGCTTTCTTT.

The chain has TRBV27 and TRBJ1-2; D possibly corresponds to TRBD1 (6 bases). This CDR3 region has 12 residues. CDR1 is MNHEY and CDR2 is SMNVEV in the germline V gene (reference sequence). V dropped 8 bases and J dropped 8 bases, with 15 bases sitting between them. This chain's CDR3 is CASGGGWRGYTF. CDR3 coding DNA: TGTGCCAGCGGAGGGGGATGGAGAGGCTACACCTTC.

J is TRBJ1-2 and V is TRBV4-1; the match to TRBD1 covers 9 bases. Trimming cost V 0 bases and J 4 bases; bases outside gene matches: 12. This CDR3 comprises 18 residues. Germline assignment: CDR1 MGHRA and CDR2 YSYEKL. The CDR3 reads CASSQDVGSGTGSYGYTF. The CDR3 nucleotides are TGCGCCAGCAGCCAAGATGTAGGGTCCGGGACAGGGAGCTATGGCTACACCTTC.

V gene TRBV27 combines with J gene TRBJ2-3, with a possible D match to TRBD2 (5 bases). CDR1 and CDR2 from the germline V gene are MNHEY and SMNVEV (reference sequence). CDR3 size: 11 residues. V lost 5 bases and J 6 bases, leaving 6 bases between the germline ends. The CDR3 loop reads CASSPGDTQYF. The DNA of the CDR3 is TGTGCCAGCAGTCCGGGGGATACGCAGTATTTT.

A few counts support this clone. V usage is TRBV30 and J usage is TRBJ1-1, with 9 bases matching TRBD1. The CDR3 is 16 amino acids. Germline values: CDR1 GTSNPN, CDR2 SVGIG (reference sequence). The ends lost 3 bases at V and 7 bases at J; junction bases unmatched: 15. CDR3 sequence (DNA): TGTGCCTGGAGCGATAACTCGGGACAGGGTAAGGTTGAAGCTTTCTTT. Residues: CAWSDNSGQGKVEAFF.

The V call is TRBV2, the J call TRBJ1-4; 7 nucleotides agree with TRBD1. This CDR3 is built from 14 residues. Unmatched junction bases numbered 8, after V lost 6 bases and J lost 7 bases. Germline assignment: CDR1 SNHLY and CDR2 FYNNEI. In DNA, the CDR3 is TGTGCCAGCAGGATTACAGGGGTTGGTGAAAAACTGTTTTTT. Translated: CASRITGVGEKLFF.

This clone has more than one count but fewer than ten. V gene TRBV7-6 combines with J gene TRBJ1-1; D might be TRBD1 (5 bases). This CDR3 region has 14 residues. Trimming left V 1 base short and J 1 base short, with 7 bases between. Germline assignment: CDR1 SGHVS and CDR2 FNYEAQ. The CDR3 spells CASSLVGGNTEAFF. The DNA for the CDR3 is TGTGCCAGCAGCTTAGTCGGGGGGAACACTGAAGCTTTCTTT.

The CDR3 sequence: CASSPGQAGNQPQHF. Here the CDR3 DNA reads TGTGCCAGCTCACCCGGACAGGCGGGCAATCAGCCCCAGCATTTT. This sequence joins TRBV18 and TRBJ1-5, with TRBD1 identical over 7 bases. CDR1 is KGHSH, CDR2 LQKENI, per germline. V shed 3 bases, J shed 2 bases, and the junction held 4 bases outside the gene matches. This CDR3 is 15 amino acids long. The full variable domain, in which reference TRBV18 and TRBJ1-5 provide the parts outside the CDR3, is NAGVMQNPRHLVRRRGQEARLRCSPMKGHSHVYWYRQLPEEGLKFMVYLQKENIIDESGMPKERFSAEFPKEGPSILRIQQVVRGDSAAYFCASSPGQAGNQPQHFGDGTRLSIL.

The gene calls are TRBV27 and TRBJ1-5; D might be TRBD1 (5 bases). The CDR3 is 16 amino acids. Germline values: CDR1 MNHEY, CDR2 SMNVEV (reference sequence). V lost 0 bases and J 2 bases, leaving 11 bases between the germline ends. CDR3 nucleotides: TGTGCCAGCAGTTTATCGGGAGGGGTCGGCAATCAGCCCCAGCATTTT. Protein sequence: CASSLSGGVGNQPQHF.

This clone appeared once. The rearrangement links TRBV12-1 to TRBJ1-5. TRBV12-1 is a pseudogene. This CDR3 region has 14 residues. DNA for the CDR3: TGTGCCAGCAGCTTTACGGGTTTCGGTCAGCCCCAGCATTTT. Residues: CASSFTGFGQPQHF.

This chain joins TRBV7-2 and TRBJ2-2; TRBD1 or TRBD2 may be the D gene (5 bases each). From germline, CDR1 is SGHTA and CDR2 FQGNSA. This CDR3 spans 17 amino acids. Between the trimmed V and J ends, which lost 2 bases and 1 base, there was a span of 14 bases. The chain's CDR3 is CASSLFGTRGNTGELFF. Written as DNA, the CDR3 is TGTGCCAGCAGCTTATTCGGGACCCGGGGGAACACCGGGGAGCTGTTTTTT.

The rearrangement links TRBV5-1 to TRBJ2-7, with D perhaps matching TRBD2 (5 bases). CDR1 is SGHRS, CDR2 YFSETQ, per germline. The V end lost 0 bases, the J end lost 1 base, and 14 bases lay between the germline ends. This CDR3 is built from 16 residues. CDR3 residues: CASSLATGKVSYEQYF. In DNA form, the CDR3 reads TGCGCCAGCAGCTTGGCAACCGGGAAAGTTTCCTACGAGCAGTACTTC.

This chain joins TRBV29-1 and TRBJ1-3; D is perhaps TRBD1 (5 bases). Trimming shortened V by 6 bases and J by 4 bases, and 16 bases separated the two germline ends. The CDR3 consists of 14 residues. CDR1 SQVTM and CDR2 ANQGSEA come from the germline V gene. The CDR3 loop reads CSVVEAGKGNTIYF. The CDR3 DNA sequence: TGCAGCGTCGTGGAGGCAGGGAAAGGAAACACCATATATTTT. Using reference TRBV29-1 and TRBJ1-3 for the parts outside the CDR3, the full variable domain is SAVISQKPSRDICQRGTSLTIQCQVDSQVTMMFWYRQQPGQSLTLIATANQGSEATYESGFVIDKFPISRPNLTFSTLTVSNMSPEDSSIYLCSVVEAGKGNTIYFGEGSWLTVV.